The count of the clone carrying this T cell receptor beta chain is one. No antigen is known for it. Looked up from germline, CDR1 is SGHRS and CDR2 is YFSETQ. J lost 7 bases, V lost 2 bases, and 8 bases had no gene match. The CDR3 is 14 residues long. The PCR used 60 Vbeta and 13 Jbeta primers. TCRdb keeps only in-frame clones here, not all; method: immunoSEQ multiplex PCR. The sample gives under 150,000 clones, about 80% of which show up once; about 2% is in the top ten. This record belongs to a study of cytomegalovirus exposure and HLA in healthy donors. General study points: Reports showed the classifier diagnosing cytomegalovirus status with high specificity and sensitivity. About 87% or about 30% of the time was how often most TCR beta V segments were productive, according to an earlier analysis. In most subjects, TCR beta sequences reportedly gave accurate predictions of HLA-A and HLA-B alleles.

Sequencing used PBMCs. The chain recombines TRBV5-1 with TRBJ1-1, with 7 bases that match TRBD1. The receptor comes from a man aged 18-30 years in good health and CMV-seronegative. DNA for the CDR3: TGCGCCAGCAGCTTAACAGGGGCCCCCGATGAAGCTTTCTTT. It yields the protein CASSLTGAPDEAFF.